The source of this T cell receptor (beta chain) is a study of cytomegalovirus exposure and HLA in healthy donors. The protocol was immunoSEQ multiplex PCR, while the TCRdb copy is restricted to in-frame clones and leaves out a portion. Here the sample spans hundreds of thousands of clones, around nine tenths being singletons. Findings and caveats of the study: While the bulk of TCR sequences proved rare, some public TCRs turned up in many donors. Under in vitro conditions, a few CMV-associated chains were confirmed as specific for CMV antigens.

The CDR3 length is 15 residues. The germline CDR1 and CDR2 sequences are SEHNR and FQNEAQ (reference sequence). Trimming cost V 1 base and J 4 bases, with 13 bases left between them. As regards this clone: As yet, its antigen is unknown.

The chain links TRBV7-9 to TRBJ1-2, with D maybe TRBD1 (6 bases). The sequence was obtained from a woman between 18 and 30 years old in good health and CMV-seropositive. Sequences were obtained from PBMCs. Here the CDR3 DNA reads TGTGCCAGCAGCTTAGGAACAGGGAAAGGCTATGGCTACACCTTC. It specifies CASSLGTGKGYGYTF.